This TCR beta chain was documented in a study of cytomegalovirus exposure and HLA in healthy donors. Researchers ran the PCR with 60 Vbeta and 13 Jbeta primers. The assay was immunoSEQ multiplex PCR, and TCRdb's table has in-frame clones only and misses some. The table has about 150,000 clones, about two thirds seen once; the top ten hold 1.6%. This clone was observed once. CDR3 length: 14 residues. Germline V lookup: CDR1 SQVTM, CDR2 ANQGSEA. Unmatched junction bases numbered 13, after V lost 7 bases and J lost 8 bases. The sample taken for sequencing was PBMCs. The receptor was derived from a young woman in good health and CMV-seronegative. The gene calls are TRBV29-1 and TRBJ2-1; 8 bases map to TRBD2. CDR3 in amino acids: CSAQPGGPVYEQFF. CDR3 sequence (DNA): TGCAGCGCCCAACCGGGAGGGCCCGTCTATGAGCAGTTCTTC.